The clone carrying this T cell receptor (beta chain) was seen repeatedly, ten times or more. The antigen is undetermined. The data derive from a study of CD8+CD57+ T cells in acquired aplastic anemia. Study at large: DNA recovered from sorted CD4+ and CD8+ cells had a mean of approximately 3 ug.

The CDR3 is made up of 13 amino acids. Germline-derived CDR1 and CDR2 are SNHLY and FYNNEI. The ends were cut back, 7 bases at V and 3 bases at J, with 12 bases in the middle. For CDR3 and TCR beta VDJ profiling, genomic DNA was the template used. TCRdb ran MiXCR on the reads and lists one entry per CDR3 protein. Among around 430,000 distinct CDR3 sequences listed, roughly 34% were seen once. All sequencing subjects had displayed CD8+CD57+ cell expansion on flow cytometry. Each patient gave a blood sample that was collected before any therapy had been received. Whole-study results and caveats: Patients and controls were found to share about 31 CD8+ CDR3 sequences. The study found no significant CD8+ Simpson's diversity difference between patients and controls.

The sequencing input was sorted CD4+, CD8+, or CD8+CD57+ T cells (not recorded which) from PBMCs. This clonotype was sampled from a human donor with aplastic anemia. The J gene is TRBJ2-5, the V gene TRBV2; D not resolved. The CDR3 region has the DNA TGTGCCAGCAAGCCCTCCCGAGAAGAGACCCAGTACTTC. Encoded protein: CASKPSREETQYF.